Listed below are T cell receptor beta chains from one sample, sequenced in a study of blood T cells in healthy people across ages. A single record per CDR3 protein comes from TCRdb applying MiXCR to the 5' RACE reads. The top ten clones hold about 0.72% of a sample with around 1,000,000 distinct CDR3 sequences, 25% of them seen once. The same data also contributed to another study, on T cells of mothers and their children.

Sequencing was done on a sample of blood. The receptors here all came from a girl aged 2-10 years in good health. Each CDR3 is given with its conserved first and last residue. Each record gives: CDR3 protein, CDR3 DNA, V gene, D gene, J gene, clone size. A D gene is named only where the DNA matches it firmly. Clone size appears in some rows only: once, few, many, or a class for an expanded clone.

cdr3_aa: CASSVPDSLSTEAFF
cdr3_nt: TGTGCCAGCAGTGTCCCAGACAGCTTGAGCACTGAAGCTTTCTTT
v_call: TRBV6-2/TRBV6-3
d_call: NA
j_call: TRBJ1-1
clone_size: NA

cdr3_aa: CASSGRGDGYTF
cdr3_nt: TGTGCCAGCAGCGGAAGGGGGGACGGCTACACCTTC
v_call: TRBV7-3
d_call: NA
j_call: TRBJ1-2
clone_size: NA

cdr3_aa: CARSPSGSYNEQFF
cdr3_nt: TGTGCCAGGAGCCCCAGCGGGAGCTACAATGAGCAGTTCTTC
v_call: TRBV4-2
d_call: TRBD2
j_call: TRBJ2-1
clone_size: NA

cdr3_aa: CSATDTFEASSYNEQFF
cdr3_nt: TGCAGTGCCACAGACACCTTTGAAGCGAGCTCCTACAATGAGCAGTTCTTC
v_call: TRBV20-1
d_call: NA
j_call: TRBJ2-1
clone_size: few

cdr3_aa: CASGNEAGPSKSSYNEQFF
cdr3_nt: TGTGCCAGCGGCAACGAGGCGGGACCTTCCAAGAGCTCCTACAATGAGCAGTTCTTC
v_call: TRBV6-1
d_call: NA
j_call: TRBJ2-1
clone_size: NA

cdr3_aa: CASSSGLAGAEGVF
cdr3_nt: TGTGCCAGCAGCTCGGGACTAGCGGGGGCGGAGGGGGTCTTC
v_call: TRBV11-3
d_call: TRBD2
j_call: TRBJ2-5
clone_size: few

cdr3_aa: CASSEQGQFF
cdr3_nt: TGTGCCAGCAGTGAACAGGGCCAGTTCTTC
v_call: TRBV6-1
d_call: NA
j_call: TRBJ2-1
clone_size: NA

cdr3_aa: CASSLRTSGSKEQFF
cdr3_nt: TGTGCCAGCAGCTTGAGGACTAGCGGGAGTAAAGAGCAGTTCTTC
v_call: TRBV5-5
d_call: TRBD2
j_call: TRBJ2-1
clone_size: NA

cdr3_aa: CASSPPYSNYGYTF
cdr3_nt: TGTGCCAGCAGTCCCCCGTACAGTAACTATGGCTACACCTTC
v_call: TRBV2
d_call: NA
j_call: TRBJ1-2
clone_size: NA

cdr3_aa: CASSLGLPHSGNTIYF
cdr3_nt: TGTGCCAGCAGTTTGGGCCTTCCCCACTCTGGAAACACCATATATTTT
v_call: TRBV28
d_call: NA
j_call: TRBJ1-3
clone_size: NA

cdr3_aa: CASNPPGGFYEQYF
cdr3_nt: TGTGCCAGCAACCCCCCGGGCGGATTCTACGAGCAGTACTTC
v_call: TRBV6-2/TRBV6-3
d_call: NA
j_call: TRBJ2-7
clone_size: few

cdr3_aa: CASSQSPPGEGPYEQYF
cdr3_nt: TGTGCCAGCAGCCAAAGCCCCCCCGGGGAGGGCCCCTACGAGCAGTACTTC
v_call: TRBV3-1
d_call: TRBD2
j_call: TRBJ2-7
clone_size: NA

cdr3_aa: CATRASTIGTENSPLHF
cdr3_nt: TGTGCCACCAGGGCCTCTACCATAGGGACGGAGAATTCACCCCTCCACTTT
v_call: TRBV24-1
d_call: NA
j_call: TRBJ1-6
clone_size: NA

cdr3_aa: CASCSGYTEAFF
cdr3_nt: TGTGCCAGCTGTTCGGGTTACACTGAAGCTTTCTTT
v_call: TRBV12-3/TRBV12-4
d_call: NA
j_call: TRBJ1-1
clone_size: few

cdr3_aa: CASSFWSQETQYF
cdr3_nt: TGTGCCAGCAGCTTTTGGTCCCAAGAGACCCAGTACTTC
v_call: TRBV7-3
d_call: NA
j_call: TRBJ2-5
clone_size: once

cdr3_aa: CASSPLVTGELFF
cdr3_nt: TGTGCCAGCAGTCCACTGGTCACCGGGGAGCTGTTTTTT
v_call: TRBV28
d_call: NA
j_call: TRBJ2-2
clone_size: few

cdr3_aa: CASSLFGTSGIRYEQYF
cdr3_nt: TGTGCCAGCAGCCTATTCGGGACTAGCGGGATTCGTTACGAGCAGTACTTC
v_call: TRBV4-2
d_call: TRBD2
j_call: TRBJ2-7
clone_size: few

cdr3_aa: CASSRSTSGLSYNEQFF
cdr3_nt: TGTGCCAGCAGCCGGTCGACTAGCGGCCTCTCCTACAATGAGCAGTTCTTC
v_call: TRBV7-2
d_call: TRBD2
j_call: TRBJ2-1
clone_size: few

cdr3_aa: CASGLPTGKTSGRVNAYNEQFF
cdr3_nt: TGTGCTAGTGGTTTGCCAACGGGAAAGACTAGCGGGAGGGTTAACGCCTACAATGAGCAGTTCTTC
v_call: TRBV12-5
d_call: TRBD2
j_call: TRBJ2-1
clone_size: NA

cdr3_aa: CASSSSRGQSYNEQFF
cdr3_nt: TGTGCCAGCAGCAGCTCCAGGGGGCAATCCTACAATGAGCAGTTCTTC
v_call: TRBV7-9
d_call: TRBD1
j_call: TRBJ2-1
clone_size: NA

cdr3_aa: CATSDGRAETQYF
cdr3_nt: TGTGCCACCAGTGACGGCAGGGCTGAGACCCAGTACTTC
v_call: TRBV24-1
d_call: NA
j_call: TRBJ2-5
clone_size: NA

cdr3_aa: CSATHRVDNEQFF
cdr3_nt: TGCAGCGCCACCCACAGGGTTGACAATGAGCAGTTCTTC
v_call: TRBV29-1
d_call: NA
j_call: TRBJ2-1
clone_size: NA

cdr3_aa: CASSFGVSTEAFF
cdr3_nt: TGTGCCAGCAGTTTTGGGGTTTCCACTGAAGCTTTCTTT
v_call: TRBV27
d_call: NA
j_call: TRBJ1-1
clone_size: NA

cdr3_aa: CASSQEGGVWNEQFF
cdr3_nt: TGCGCCAGCAGCCAAGAGGGCGGGGTCTGGAATGAGCAGTTCTTC
v_call: TRBV4-1
d_call: NA
j_call: TRBJ2-1
clone_size: few

cdr3_aa: CASSSTGTVYNEQFF
cdr3_nt: TGCGCCAGCAGCAGTACCGGGACAGTTTACAATGAGCAGTTCTTC
v_call: TRBV5-1
d_call: TRBD1
j_call: TRBJ2-1
clone_size: few

cdr3_aa: CASISGQGASGELFF
cdr3_nt: TGTGCCAGCATTTCGGGACAGGGGGCGTCCGGGGAGCTGTTTTTT
v_call: TRBV27
d_call: TRBD1
j_call: TRBJ2-2
clone_size: NA

cdr3_aa: CSVGLAGVTGELFF
cdr3_nt: TGCAGCGTAGGACTAGCGGGGGTTACCGGGGAGCTGTTTTTT
v_call: TRBV29-1
d_call: TRBD2
j_call: TRBJ2-2
clone_size: NA

cdr3_aa: CASSLALGQIYEQYF
cdr3_nt: TGCGCCAGCAGCCTCGCACTGGGACAGATCTACGAGCAGTACTTC
v_call: TRBV4-1
d_call: TRBD1
j_call: TRBJ2-7
clone_size: NA

cdr3_aa: CSARDSGRNPDSYEQYF
cdr3_nt: TGCAGTGCTAGAGATTCAGGGCGCAACCCGGACTCCTACGAGCAGTACTTC
v_call: TRBV20-1
d_call: NA
j_call: TRBJ2-7
clone_size: NA

cdr3_aa: CSARISGRAVSYNEQFF
cdr3_nt: TGCAGTGCTAGAATTAGCGGGAGGGCCGTATCCTACAATGAGCAGTTCTTC
v_call: TRBV20-1
d_call: TRBD2
j_call: TRBJ2-1
clone_size: few

cdr3_aa: CSVEGQDPSSGANVLTF
cdr3_nt: TGCAGCGTTGAGGGACAGGATCCCTCCTCTGGGGCCAACGTCCTGACTTTC
v_call: TRBV29-1
d_call: TRBD1
j_call: TRBJ2-6
clone_size: few

cdr3_aa: CASSFGDLDYGYTF
cdr3_nt: TGTGCCAGCAGCTTTGGGGATCTGGACTATGGCTACACCTTC
v_call: TRBV5-6
d_call: NA
j_call: TRBJ1-2
clone_size: NA

cdr3_aa: CASSEGAGNIQYF
cdr3_nt: TGTGCCAGCAGTGAAGGGGCGGGAAACATTCAGTACTTC
v_call: TRBV2
d_call: NA
j_call: TRBJ2-4
clone_size: few

cdr3_aa: CASTGGNYNSPLHF
cdr3_nt: TGCGCCAGCACAGGGGGGAACTATAATTCACCCCTCCACTTT
v_call: TRBV10-2
d_call: TRBD1
j_call: TRBJ1-6
clone_size: few

cdr3_aa: CASSLERGTSGQRSYNEQFF
cdr3_nt: TGTGCCAGCAGCTTAGAGAGGGGGACTAGCGGACAACGCTCCTACAATGAGCAGTTCTTC
v_call: TRBV11-2
d_call: TRBD2
j_call: TRBJ2-1
clone_size: few

cdr3_aa: CASSHTAGVADTQYF
cdr3_nt: TGTGCCAGCAGCCACACAGCGGGAGTTGCAGATACGCAGTATTTT
v_call: TRBV14
d_call: TRBD2
j_call: TRBJ2-3
clone_size: NA

cdr3_aa: CASSFIGETYNEQFF
cdr3_nt: TGTGCCAGCAGTTTTATTGGTGAAACCTACAATGAGCAGTTCTTC
v_call: TRBV12-3/TRBV12-4
d_call: NA
j_call: TRBJ2-1
clone_size: NA

cdr3_aa: CASSFLLGVGGNYEQYF
cdr3_nt: TGTGCCAGCAGCTTTCTTTTGGGGGTGGGCGGAAACTACGAGCAGTACTTC
v_call: TRBV5-8
d_call: NA
j_call: TRBJ2-7
clone_size: NA

cdr3_aa: CSASRGASTDTQYF
cdr3_nt: TGCAGTGCTTCTCGAGGAGCGAGCACAGATACGCAGTATTTT
v_call: TRBV20-1
d_call: NA
j_call: TRBJ2-3
clone_size: once

cdr3_aa: CASSLKGQGNYGYTF
cdr3_nt: TGTGCCAGCAGCTTAAAGGGACAGGGGAACTATGGCTACACCTTC
v_call: TRBV7-9
d_call: TRBD1
j_call: TRBJ1-2
clone_size: NA

cdr3_aa: CASSPSRPTNEKLFF
cdr3_nt: TGTGCCAGCAGTCCCTCAAGGCCAACTAATGAAAAACTGTTTTTT
v_call: TRBV27
d_call: NA
j_call: TRBJ1-4
clone_size: NA

cdr3_aa: CASSPRQGPPGNTIYF
cdr3_nt: TGTGCCAGCAGTCCTCGACAGGGACCTCCTGGAAACACCATATATTTT
v_call: TRBV28
d_call: TRBD1
j_call: TRBJ1-3
clone_size: NA

cdr3_aa: CASSLRTGGPYGYTF
cdr3_nt: TGCGCCAGCAGCTTGAGGACAGGGGGGCCCTATGGCTACACCTTC
v_call: TRBV5-1
d_call: TRBD1
j_call: TRBJ1-2
clone_size: few

cdr3_aa: CSAPQFRVRQETQYF
cdr3_nt: TGCAGTGCCCCCCAGTTCAGGGTTAGGCAAGAGACCCAGTACTTC
v_call: TRBV20-1
d_call: NA
j_call: TRBJ2-5
clone_size: NA

cdr3_aa: CASTTRDRHPNTEAFF
cdr3_nt: TGTGCCAGCACCACCCGAGACCGCCATCCGAACACTGAAGCTTTCTTT
v_call: TRBV5-6
d_call: NA
j_call: TRBJ1-1
clone_size: NA

cdr3_aa: CASSLRAELLDTQYF
cdr3_nt: TGTGCCAGCAGCCTTAGGGCGGAGCTATTAGATACGCAGTATTTT
v_call: TRBV3-1
d_call: NA
j_call: TRBJ2-3
clone_size: NA

cdr3_aa: CASSFRDGQETQYF
cdr3_nt: TGTGCCAGCAGCTTCCGGGACGGTCAAGAGACCCAGTACTTC
v_call: TRBV7-9
d_call: NA
j_call: TRBJ2-5
clone_size: NA

cdr3_aa: CASSLRGKSDSPLHF
cdr3_nt: TGTGCCAGCAGCTTAAGGGGAAAAAGTGATTCACCCCTCCACTTT
v_call: TRBV7-2
d_call: NA
j_call: TRBJ1-6
clone_size: NA

cdr3_aa: CASSLVGAANEQFF
cdr3_nt: TGTGCCAGCAGCTTAGTTGGCGCGGCCAATGAGCAGTTCTTC
v_call: TRBV11-2
d_call: NA
j_call: TRBJ2-1
clone_size: once

cdr3_aa: CASSSISGTGDEQYF
cdr3_nt: TGTGCCAGCAGCTCCATCAGCGGGACCGGGGACGAGCAGTACTTC
v_call: TRBV7-8
d_call: TRBD2
j_call: TRBJ2-7
clone_size: NA

cdr3_aa: CASRRYRGLLDSPLHF
cdr3_nt: TGTGCCAGCAGGCGTTACAGGGGCCTTTTGGATTCACCCCTCCACTTT
v_call: TRBV6-5
d_call: TRBD1
j_call: TRBJ1-6
clone_size: NA